The 15 T cell receptor beta chains below come from one sample, sequenced in a study of blood T cell repertoires in COVID-19. Profiled with immunoSEQ multiplex PCR; TCRdb holds only in-frame clones, not every one. This sample has a few hundred thousand clones, with more than 75% found just once. The sequenced sample consisted of PBMCs or T cells enriched from blood (not recorded which). The receptors come from a man aged 35 to 55 who had recovered from COVID-19.

This chain uses TRBV18 with TRBJ1-4; D ambiguous. Deletions cut 2 bases from V and 0 bases from J, with 10 bases between. The CDR3 spans 16 residues. Germline V lookup: CDR1 KGHSH, CDR2 LQKENI. This CDR3 reads CASSPEAGATNEKLFF. Here the CDR3 DNA reads TGTGCCAGCTCACCAGAAGCCGGGGCAACTAATGAAAAACTGTTTTTT.

This clone was seen only a few times. The chain recombines TRBV10-3 with TRBJ2-3; D may be TRBD2 (5 bases). Germline V gene lookup returns CDR1 ENHRY and CDR2 SYGVKD. The germline V and J ends were trimmed by 4 bases and 0 bases, with 11 bases remaining between them. The CDR3 loop spans 15 amino acids. Here the CDR3 reads CAISGTGVSTDTQYF. CDR3 coding DNA: TGTGCCATCAGTGGTACCGGGGTTAGCACAGATACGCAGTATTTT.

This clone was seen a handful of times. The rearrangement joins TRBV4-2 to TRBJ2-5, with D possibly being TRBD1 (6 bases). Germline assignment: CDR1 LGHNA and CDR2 YNFKEQ. The CDR3 contains 17 residues. The V gene lost 2 bases and the J gene lost 2 bases, with 18 bases spanning the gap. The CDR3 sequence is CASSQLTGGVIQETQYF. The CDR3 DNA is TGTGCCAGCAGCCAACTGACAGGCGGAGTTATACAAGAGACCCAGTACTTC.

Worth noting for this clone: The sample carries other DNA sequences with the same CDR3. V and J are TRBV7-9 and TRBJ1-5, with 7 bases lining up with TRBD1. CDR1 is SEHNR, CDR2 FQNEAQ, per germline (reference sequence). Losses at the gene ends were 1 base for V and 4 bases for J; bases not matched to a gene: 1. The CDR3 loop spans 14 amino acids. This CDR3 is CASSLGQGNQPQHF. The CDR3 nucleotides read TGTGCCAGCAGCTTAGGACAGGGTAATCAGCCCCAGCATTTT. The full variable domain, with the rest looked up from reference TRBV7-9 and TRBJ1-5, is DTGVSQNPRHKITKRGQNVTFRCDPISEHNRLYWYRQTLGQGPEFLTYFQNEAQLEKSRLLSDRFSAERPKGSFSTLEIQRTEQGDSAMYLCASSLGQGNQPQHFGDGTRLSIL.

This clone has more than one count but fewer than ten. The chain joins TRBV10-3 to TRBJ1-2, with no clear D. Germline values: CDR1 ENHRY, CDR2 SYGVKD. Between the trimmed V and J ends, which lost 10 bases and 1 base, there was a span of 10 bases. The CDR3 loop spans 12 amino acids. CDR3 nucleotide sequence: TGTGCCAATGGAGATCTTAACTATGGCTACACCTTC. Residues: CANGDLNYGYTF.

J is TRBJ2-7 and V is TRBV7-6; 8 nucleotides line up with TRBD1. CDR1 is SGHVS and CDR2 is FNYEAQ in the germline V gene. This CDR3 is 16 amino acids long. Trimming removed 3 bases from V and 3 bases from J; junction bases left unmatched: 10. CDR3 DNA sequence: TGTGCCAGCAGCTTGTCTCCTTCCGGGACAGGCTACGAGCAGTACTTC. It is translated as CASSLSPSGTGYEQYF.

V usage is TRBV7-9 and J usage is TRBJ2-2, with a weak D call TRBD2 (5 bases). The germline V and J ends were trimmed by 5 bases and 4 bases, with 20 bases remaining between them. From germline, CDR1 is SEHNR and CDR2 FQNEAQ (reference sequence). The CDR3 is made up of 17 amino acids. The chain's CDR3 is CASSRSGLRRGTGELFF. CDR3 sequence (DNA): TGTGCCAGCAGCCGATCGGGCCTCCGCCGGGGCACCGGGGAGCTGTTTTTT.

V usage is TRBV18 and J usage is TRBJ1-2; tentative D call: TRBD1 (6 bases). The V gene's germline CDR1 is KGHSH and CDR2 LQKENI. The ends were cut back, 2 bases at V and 6 bases at J, with 10 bases in the middle. The CDR3 sequence is 13 residues long. The CDR3, as DNA: TGTGCCAGCTCACCAAGTAACAGGGATGGCTACACCTTC. This encodes CASSPSNRDGYTF. Using reference TRBV18 and TRBJ1-2 for the parts outside the CDR3, the full variable domain is NAGVMQNPRHLVRRRGQEARLRCSPMKGHSHVYWYRQLPEEGLKFMVYLQKENIIDESGMPKERFSAEFPKEGPSILRIQQVVRGDSAAYFCASSPSNRDGYTFGSGTRLTVV.

The rearrangement joins TRBV18 to TRBJ1-4; 8 positions match TRBD1. V shed 1 base, J shed 7 bases, and the junction held 2 bases outside the gene matches. This CDR3 comprises 14 residues. Germline V gene data show CDR1 as KGHSH and CDR2 as LQKENI. The CDR3 coding sequence is TGTGCCAGCTCACCACAAGGACAGGGTGAAAAACTGTTTTTT. This gives the protein CASSPQGQGEKLFF.

The V call is TRBV15, the J call TRBJ2-7; 8 bases map to TRBD2. Germline lookup yields CDR1 LNHNV and CDR2 YYDKDF (reference sequence). Trimming cost V 2 bases and J 4 bases; bases outside gene matches: 7. The CDR3 is 15 residues long. Here the CDR3 DNA reads TGTGCCACCAGCAGATCGGGAGGGTCCCCATACGAGCAGTACTTC. This translates into CATSRSGGSPYEQYF.

The chain carries TRBV6-5 and TRBJ2-5, with 10 bases matching TRBD2. CDR1 and CDR2 from the germline V gene are MNHEY and SVGAGI. V was pared by 7 bases and J by 5 bases, with 10 bases of the junction left unmatched. The CDR3 has 15 amino acids. This CDR3 is CASTPLAGEGETQYF. The CDR3 DNA is TGTGCCAGCACCCCTCTAGCGGGAGAAGGGGAGACCCAGTACTTC.

The V call is TRBV12-2, the J call TRBJ2-1; TRBD2 is the table's D call and was not checked against the DNA. TRBV12-2 is a pseudogene locus. The CDR3 consists of 12 residues. The CDR3 region is CASRPAGREEFF. The DNA for the CDR3 is TGTGCAAGTCGCCCGGCGGGCCGAGAGGAGTTCTTC.

The V and J genes are TRBV2 and TRBJ1-2; D perhaps matches TRBD1 (6 bases). The V end lost 4 bases, the J end lost 3 bases, and 6 bases lay between the germline ends. Germline values: CDR1 SNHLY, CDR2 FYNNEI. This CDR3 contains 12 residues. The CDR3 DNA reads as TGTGCCAGCAGTGGACAGGACTATGGCTACACCTTC. Protein product: CASSGQDYGYTF.

The rearrangement links TRBV7-9 to TRBJ1-1, with D unresolved. The V and J ends lost 5 bases and 2 bases respectively, with 12 bases between them. This CDR3 has 14 residues. Germline CDR1 is SEHNR and CDR2 is FQNEAQ (reference sequence). The chain's CDR3 is CASSLGLFNTEAFF. The DNA for the CDR3 is TGTGCCAGCAGCCTAGGACTCTTTAACACTGAAGCTTTCTTT.

V gene TRBV12-2 combines with J gene TRBJ1-3; TRBD1, the D gene given by the table, was not confirmed from the DNA. TRBV12-2 is given as a pseudogene. The CDR3 covers 14 residues. In nucleotides, the CDR3 is TGTGCAAGTCGCTGCCAGGGCTCTGGAAACACCATATATTTT. Protein: CASRCQGSGNTIYF.